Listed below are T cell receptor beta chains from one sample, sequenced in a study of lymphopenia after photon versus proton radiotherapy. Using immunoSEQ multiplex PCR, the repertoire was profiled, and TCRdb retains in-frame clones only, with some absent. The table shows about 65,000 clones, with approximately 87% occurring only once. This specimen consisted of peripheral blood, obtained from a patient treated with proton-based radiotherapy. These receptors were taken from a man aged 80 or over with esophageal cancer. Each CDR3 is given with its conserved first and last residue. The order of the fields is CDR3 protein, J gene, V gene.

cdr3_aa: CASREDGGRETQYF; j_call: TRBJ2-5; v_call: TRBV2
cdr3_aa: CASRPRGVRNEQFF; j_call: TRBJ2-1; v_call: TRBV28
cdr3_aa: CASSLGTSSYEQYF; j_call: TRBJ2-7; v_call: TRBV5-5
cdr3_aa: CASSRQGGEQYF; j_call: TRBJ2-7; v_call: TRBV4-3
cdr3_aa: CASSVVSRGLAEAFF; j_call: TRBJ1-1; v_call: TRBV9
cdr3_aa: CASSLNGVISNQPQHF; j_call: TRBJ1-5; v_call: TRBV5-1
cdr3_aa: CASSLADRPTNYGYTF; j_call: TRBJ1-2; v_call: TRBV7-6
cdr3_aa: CASSLKQGRDTQYF; j_call: TRBJ2-3; v_call: TRBV27
cdr3_aa: CASSSAGTGSYNEQFF; j_call: TRBJ2-1; v_call: TRBV5-1
cdr3_aa: CASSSTGYGYTF; j_call: TRBJ1-2; v_call: TRBV18
cdr3_aa: CASSRGPLDGYTF; j_call: TRBJ1-2; v_call: TRBV5-1
cdr3_aa: CASSSVRQRLEQYF; j_call: TRBJ2-7; v_call: TRBV11-2
cdr3_aa: CASSLVGQETQYF; j_call: TRBJ2-5; v_call: TRBV5-6
cdr3_aa: CASSLSVGYEQYF; j_call: TRBJ2-7; v_call: TRBV11-2
cdr3_aa: CASSVGGAFSYNEQFF; j_call: TRBJ2-1; v_call: TRBV9
cdr3_aa: CSVAIWGSSYEQYF; j_call: TRBJ2-7; v_call: TRBV29-1
cdr3_aa: CAWNGGSEIYGYTF; j_call: TRBJ1-2; v_call: TRBV30
cdr3_aa: CASSLEGQGTDTQYF; j_call: TRBJ2-3; v_call: TRBV5-1
cdr3_aa: CAWDRLGSPGGYTF; j_call: TRBJ1-2; v_call: TRBV30
cdr3_aa: CASSLQGGGTEAFF; j_call: TRBJ1-1; v_call: TRBV7-6
cdr3_aa: CASSQDYAREGVNEQFF; j_call: TRBJ2-1; v_call: TRBV4-3
cdr3_aa: CASSPGDTTDTQYF; j_call: TRBJ2-3; v_call: TRBV18
cdr3_aa: CASSLSRFRPGANVLTF; j_call: TRBJ2-6; v_call: TRBV5-1
cdr3_aa: CASSQDALRDWDEQYF; j_call: .; v_call: TRBV4-1
cdr3_aa: CASSLAPGTPGSPLHF; j_call: TRBJ1-6; v_call: TRBV5-8
cdr3_aa: CASSMFSGGRNQPQHF; j_call: TRBJ1-5; v_call: TRBV19
cdr3_aa: CSVAGGTNYGYTF; j_call: TRBJ1-2; v_call: TRBV29-1
cdr3_aa: CASSVDRFDYGYTF; j_call: TRBJ1-2; v_call: TRBV5-1